The entry that follows covers one T cell receptor (beta chain) sequence. Its specificity is unknown. The CDR3 totals 12 residues. V was pared by 1 base and J by 0 bases, with 3 bases between. Germline V gene sequence: CDR1 GTSNPN, CDR2 SVGIG (reference sequence). These data originate in a study of beta chain features in type 1 diabetes. Investigators reverse transcribed all isolated RNA, so they sequenced expressed TCRB transcripts. Generated by immunoSEQ multiplex PCR, the TCRdb table keeps only in-frame clones and is missing some. The table lists around 240,000 clones, approximately 16% of them singletons. Whole-study findings and limits: The naive, central memory and Treg TCRB repertoires showed an apparent similarity that was greater among patients than among healthy donors. Among all four CD4+ subsets, Type 1 diabetes patients had TCRB CDR3s that were moderately but significantly shorter.

Input material: naive CD4+ T cells from blood. The clonotype originates from a man under 40 with type 1 diabetes. The J gene is TRBJ1-1, the V gene TRBV30; D uncertain. CDR3: CAWSALNTEAFF. The DNA of the CDR3 is TGTGCCTGGAGTGCCTTGAACACTGAAGCTTTCTTT. The entire variable domain, with the rest obtained from reference TRBV30 and TRBJ1-1, is as follows: SQTIHQWPATLVQPVGSPLSLECTVEGTSNPNLYWYRQAAGRGLQLLFYSVGIGQISSEVPQNLSASRPQDRQFILSSKKLLLSDSGFYLCAWSALNTEAFFGQGTRLTVV.